A single sample gave rise to the 4 T cell receptor beta chains below, sequenced in a study of shared clonotypes between healthy human individuals. Using immunoSEQ multiplex PCR, the repertoire was profiled, and TCRdb retains in-frame clones only, with some absent. The sample lists around 100,000 clones; about 70% were seen once. Sequencing was carried out using memory CD8+ T cells sorted from blood. The sample's subset: CD45RO+ cells pooled with CCR7-negative TemRA cells. These receptors were obtained from a woman in her twenties or thirties in good health.

V and J are TRBV7-8 and TRBJ2-4, with 7 bases aligning to TRBD2. Germline V gene sequence: CDR1 SGHVS, CDR2 FQNEAQ. This CDR3 spans 15 amino acids. V dropped 3 bases and J dropped 7; count of bases not matched to a gene: 9. This CDR3 reads CASSLGGTGTNIQYF. CDR3 nucleotide sequence: TGTGCCAGCAGCTTGGGAGGGACGGGGACTAACATTCAGTACTTC.

This clone appeared a few times. The rearrangement links TRBV2 to TRBJ2-7; 12 bases line up with TRBD2. The V gene's germline CDR1 is SNHLY and CDR2 FYNNEI. V dropped 5 bases and J dropped 2; count of bases not matched to a gene: 13. The CDR3 spans 18 residues. CDR3 nucleotide sequence: TGTGCCAGCAGTTGGACAGACCATGGGACTAGCGGGCCCTACGAGCAGTACTTC. Amino acid sequence: CASSWTDHGTSGPYEQYF.

The chain couples TRBV15 to TRBJ2-3; 10 bases align to TRBD2. Germline loops: CDR1 LNHNV, CDR2 YYDKDF (reference sequence). Trimming cost V 3 bases and J 4 bases; bases outside gene matches: 4. This CDR3 is 15 amino acids long. The CDR3 DNA reads TGTGCCACCAGCAGGGCTAGCGGGAGTTCAGATACGCAGTATTTT. This codes for CATSRASGSSDTQYF.

The rearrangement uses TRBV4-1 and TRBJ2-6; no definite D call. The CDR3 is 17 amino acids. Deletions cut 1 base from V and 4 bases from J, with 14 bases between. The germline CDR1 and CDR2 sequences are MGHRA and YSYEKL. The CDR3, as DNA: TGCGCCAGCAGCCAAGGCCGAGCAAGATCCGGGGCCAACGTCCTGACTTTC. Its translation: CASSQGRARSGANVLTF.